This TCR beta chain comes out of a study of technical replicates of blood from a handful of donors. Libraries were prepared by immunoSEQ multiplex PCR; TCRdb keeps only in-frame clonotypes and omits some of them. The table has 65,000 to 80,000 clones, 92% seen once. V lost 7 bases, J lost 6 bases, and 7 bases stayed unmatched. This CDR3 contains 14 residues. The germline gives CDR1 GTSNPN, CDR2 SVGIG (reference sequence). What was sequenced was T cells isolated from PBMCs. V gene TRBV30 combines with J gene TRBJ2-3, with 13 bases that match TRBD2. This clonotype was sampled from a human donor in good health. CDR3 sequence reads: CALRTSGSGDTQYF. The CDR3 DNA reads as TGTGCCTTGAGGACTAGCGGGAGTGGTGATACGCAGTATTTT.